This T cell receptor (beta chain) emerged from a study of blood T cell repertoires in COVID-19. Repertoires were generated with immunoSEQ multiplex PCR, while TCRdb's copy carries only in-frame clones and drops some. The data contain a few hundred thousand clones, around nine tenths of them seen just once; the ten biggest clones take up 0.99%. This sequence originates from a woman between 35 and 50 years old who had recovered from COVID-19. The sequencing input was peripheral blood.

CDR3 DNA: TGTGCCAGCAGCTTTCTCCGCCTCGCCGGACAGGTTGGAACCGGGGAGCTGTTTTTT. Protein: CASSFLRLAGQVGTGELFF. This chain uses TRBV7-2 with TRBJ2-2; 7 bases map to TRBD1. Trimming cost V 3 bases and J 5 bases; bases outside gene matches: 18. The CDR3 has 19 amino acids. Per germline, CDR1 SGHTA and CDR2 FQGNSA.